This T cell receptor (beta chain) is drawn from a study of blood T cell repertoires in COVID-19. As for the study in general: Researchers got acute and convalescent COVID-19 samples from the United States, Italy and Spain. Nucleic acid was either cDNA or gDNA, and it came from T cells, B-cell-depleted T cells, or PBMCs.

In the authors' methods: Nucleated cell number was recorded as an estimate derived from reference gene primer amplification. The repertoire was sequenced with immunoSEQ multiplex PCR; TCRdb's copy has only in-frame clones and lacks some. V and J calls and clone size follow that table, whereas D and trimming were derived from the DNA. The table lists 100,000 to 150,000 clones, approximately 90% of them singletons. CDR3 length: 18 amino acids. V dropped 5 bases and J dropped 4 bases, with 24 bases sitting between them. Germline loops: CDR1 SGHRS, CDR2 YFSETQ. The V gene is TRBV5-1, the J gene TRBJ2-2, with D maybe TRBD1 (6 bases). The clonotype was recovered from a man aged 50 or older with acute or convalescent COVID-19. The source material was peripheral blood. The CDR3 loop reads CASRGTPGQGSSTGELFF. In DNA, the CDR3 is TGCGCCAGCAGGGGGACCCCTGGGCAGGGGTCAAGCACCGGGGAGCTGTTTTTT.